This T cell receptor beta chain comes out of a study of siplizumab effects on memory and regulatory T cells. Broader study findings: Whether the proliferating Tregs (from siplizumab cultures) were suppressive was not confirmed. A major contribution to the alloresponse seemed to be made by naive T cells, which seemed more diverse than memory cells.

The protocol was immunoSEQ multiplex PCR, while the TCRdb copy is restricted to in-frame clones and leaves out a portion. This table holds some 100,000 clones, over 90% found once. Germline loops: CDR1 MNHEY, CDR2 SVGAGI. This CDR3 comprises 11 residues. V lost 2 bases, J lost 10 bases, and 8 bases lay in between. Concerning this clone itself: Antigen specificity is unknown.

This TCR came from a human donor in good health. Sequencing used non-Treg CD4+ T cells sorted from blood. The chain joins TRBV6-5 to TRBJ1-1; D is undetermined. The CDR3 nucleotides are TGTGCCAGCAGTTACGGGATTAGAGCTTTCTTT. As protein: CASSYGIRAFF.